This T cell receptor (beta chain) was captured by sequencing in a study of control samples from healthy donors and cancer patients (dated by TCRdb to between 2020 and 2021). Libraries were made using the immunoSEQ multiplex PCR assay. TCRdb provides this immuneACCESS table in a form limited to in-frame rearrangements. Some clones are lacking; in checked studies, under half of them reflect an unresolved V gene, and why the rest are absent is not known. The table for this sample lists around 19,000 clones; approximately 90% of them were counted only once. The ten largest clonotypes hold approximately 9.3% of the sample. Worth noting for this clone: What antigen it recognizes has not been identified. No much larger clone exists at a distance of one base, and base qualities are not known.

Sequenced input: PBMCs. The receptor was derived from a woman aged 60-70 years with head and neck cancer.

Here the CDR3 is given as CASSSAGTGTYEQYF. DNA sequence: TGTGCCAGCAGCAGCGCCGGGACAGGAACCTACGAGCAGTACTTC. The rearranged chain carries TRBV5-4 and TRBJ2-7; a stretch of 8 junction bases matches TRBD1. Ends trimmed: V by 4 bases, J by 2 bases; bases unmatched to a gene: 8. The germline V gene (reference sequence) yields SGHNT for CDR1 and YYREEE for CDR2. Its CDR3 holds 15 amino acids, cysteine through phenylalanine. The sequence is cut down to CDR3 DNA, 45 bases in frame from base 1.